This T cell receptor beta chain was sequenced during a study of OX40 agonist ivuxolimab in advanced cancers. Some background on the complete study: Ivuxolimab, which targeted the costimulatory receptor OX40 (CD134), was an agonistic, fully human IgG2 monoclonal antibody. Intravenous ivuxolimab was administered to patients every 2 weeks at six dose levels: 0.01, 0.1, 0.3, 1.5, 3 and 10 mg/kg. The paper reports the monotherapy dose-escalation portion (N = 52 patients) of the phase I ivuxolimab trial. In the dose-escalation cohort, around four fifths of patients were male, and the mean age was approximately 60 years, with a range of about 23 to 90. Of the approximately 53 patients in dose escalation, 19 had hepatocellular carcinoma, roughly 15 had melanoma, 9 had renal cell carcinoma and 9 had head and neck cancer. Three dose-escalation patients achieved partial responses, one with hepatocellular carcinoma and two with cutaneous melanoma. Patients were allowed to have had prior anti-PD-1, anti-PD-L1 or anti-CTLA-4 therapy, and 40% to 45% of the dose-escalation patients had been treated with checkpoint inhibitors. The purpose of peripheral TCRbeta sequencing was to test whether ivuxolimab changed TCR sequence diversity and led to clonal T-cell expansion.

What the study reported, not specific to this receptor: Clonal expansion of both CD4+ and CD8+ blood T cells was observed from baseline to week 6 at doses 0.1 to 3.0 mg/kg. In the 0.1-3.0 mg/kg groups, partial responders had among the lowest normalized peripheral clonal expansion, particularly in CD8+ T cells. Low levels of normalized T-cell clonal expansion were also seen in some patients who did not respond. The antigen specificity of the clonally expanded peripheral T cells was not determined. After ivuxolimab, expanded clones were on average more numerous among CD8+ T cells than among CD4+ T cells.

V sheds 2 bases and J sheds 5 bases, leaving 13 bases between their ends. The CDR1 and CDR2 encoded by the germline V gene are SGHRS and YFSETQ. The CDR3 has 14 amino acids, counting the end cysteine and phenylalanine. Only the CDR3 DNA is retained, 42 bases long and in frame from the first base. To sequence the TCRbeta CDR3 region, genomic DNA was isolated from the sorted cells. TCRbeta CDR3 regions were sequenced using the immunoSEQ Assay. What TCRdb holds here is the immuneACCESS table cut down to in-frame rearrangements. Part of the clones is not present; checked against another copy, under half of the missing clones reflect an unresolved V gene, and the others are unexplained. For this sample the table gives approximately 23,000 clones, of which about 90% were detected only once. Jointly, the top ten make up 8.5% to 10% of the sample. Patients with a history of autoimmune disease or receiving systemic immunosuppression were excluded from the trial. Peripheral blood for TCR sequencing was collected from all dose cohorts at baseline, on cycle 4 day 1, and on cycle 7 day 1. Samples were obtained from an open-label, multicenter, first-in-human phase I dose-escalation trial of ivuxolimab. The trial enrolled adults with locally advanced or metastatic head and neck squamous cell, hepatocellular, melanoma or renal cell carcinoma. Before TCR sequencing, CD4+ T cells and CD8+ T cells were sorted from peripheral blood as separate populations.

The sample holds a few counts of this clone. Which antigen it targets is not known. Per-base qualities were not stored, and no clone one base away is much larger. The chain is assembled from TRBV5-1 and TRBJ2-5; the D segment could be TRBD2, given 6 matching bases. Sequenced here: CD4+ or CD8+ T cells sorted from blood, sampled in a trial of the OX40 agonist ivuxolimab. This receptor was obtained from an adult with an advanced solid tumor such as melanoma, head and neck, liver or kidney cancer. At the DNA level, the sequence is TGCGCCAGCAGCTTCTCACTAGCCTATGAGACCCAGTACTTC. Its product reads: CASSFSLAYETQYF.